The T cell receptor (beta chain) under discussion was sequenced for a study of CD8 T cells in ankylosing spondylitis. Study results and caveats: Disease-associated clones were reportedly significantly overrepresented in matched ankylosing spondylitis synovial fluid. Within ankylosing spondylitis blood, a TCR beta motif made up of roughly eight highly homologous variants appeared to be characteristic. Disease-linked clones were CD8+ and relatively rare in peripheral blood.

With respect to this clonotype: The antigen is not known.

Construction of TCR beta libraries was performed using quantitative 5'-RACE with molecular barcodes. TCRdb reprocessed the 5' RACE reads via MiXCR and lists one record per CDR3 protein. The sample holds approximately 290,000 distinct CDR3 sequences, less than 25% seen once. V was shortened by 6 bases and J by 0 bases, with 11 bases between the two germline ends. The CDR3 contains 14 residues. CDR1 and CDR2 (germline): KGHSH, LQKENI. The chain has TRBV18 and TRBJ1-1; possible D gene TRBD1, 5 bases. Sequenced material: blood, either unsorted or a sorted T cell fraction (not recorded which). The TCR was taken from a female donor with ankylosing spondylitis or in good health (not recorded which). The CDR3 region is CASSTARLNTEAFF. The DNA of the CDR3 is TGTGCCAGCTCGACAGCTAGATTGAACACTGAAGCTTTCTTT.